A selection of T cell receptor beta chains follows, all from one sample in a study of cytomegalovirus exposure and HLA in healthy donors. Clones were read by immunoSEQ multiplex PCR, and TCRdb kept only the in-frame ones, dropping some. The table includes 150,000 to 200,000 clones, approximately 89% detected once. Sequencing was performed on PBMCs. The receptors stem from a man between 18 and 35 years old in good health and CMV-seropositive. Both conserved end residues are part of each CDR3. D genes are given only for firm matches. A clone size is listed for some rows: how often the clone was seen (once, few, many), or a class if it is expanded.

-	-	TRBV18	TRBJ2-1	CASSPPLSRNTQNEQFF	TGTGCCAGCTCACCACCCTTAAGTAGGAACACACAGAATGAGCAGTTCTTC
-	TRBD1	TRBV10-2	TRBJ1-5	CASRSGGSGNQPQHF	TGCGCCAGCAGATCAGGGGGCAGCGGCAATCAGCCCCAGCATTTT
-	TRBD2	TRBV2	TRBJ2-3	CASSEDGAGGSRDTQYF	TGTGCCAGCAGTGAGGATGGAGCGGGAGGGTCTCGGGATACGCAGTATTTT
few	-	TRBV5-1	TRBJ1-5	CASSLDGGGNQPQHF	TGCGCCAGCAGCTTGGATGGCGGAGGCAATCAGCCCCAGCATTTT
-	TRBD2	TRBV27	TRBJ2-1	CASSFRGGSGRYNEQFF	TGTGCCAGCAGTTTCCGGGGCGGGAGCGGGCGATACAATGAGCAGTTCTTC
-	TRBD2	TRBV6-5	TRBJ2-1	CASRPSGSEFYEQFF	TGTGCCAGCAGGCCTAGCGGGAGCGAATTCTATGAGCAGTTCTTC
-	-	TRBV6-1	TRBJ2-1	CASSEAGRVGQFF	TGTGCCAGCAGTGAAGCGGGCAGGGTTGGGCAGTTCTTC
once	-	TRBV9	TRBJ2-3	CASSPTSSVSTDTQYF	TGTGCCAGCAGCCCGACTTCTAGCGTGAGCACAGATACGCAGTATTTT
-	TRBD2	TRBV14	TRBJ2-5	CASSQAGGRSTQYF	TGTGCCAGCAGCCAAGCGGGGGGGAGGAGCACCCAGTACTTC
-	-	TRBV2	TRBJ1-4	CASSEQLMPEKLFF	TGTGCCAGCAGTGAACAGTTGATGCCTGAAAAACTGTTTTTT